The table lists the clone carrying this T cell receptor beta chain with a few counts. The data derive from a study of beta chain features in type 1 diabetes. V lost 3 bases and J lost 6; bases outside the gene matches: 10. From germline, CDR1 is LNHDA and CDR2 SQIVND (reference sequence). This CDR3 has 17 residues. Reverse transcription of all isolated RNA meant that expressed TCRB transcripts were sequenced. The table came from immunoSEQ multiplex PCR; TCRdb's copy has only in-frame clones and leaves some out. The sample includes some 400,000 clones, approximately 15% of them seen just once. The chain recombines TRBV19 with TRBJ2-1, with 11 bases fitting TRBD2. This receptor was identified in a woman under 30 in good health. The sample consisted of naive CD4+ T cells from blood. DNA for the CDR3: TGTGCCAGTAGTATGCTCCGACTAGCGGGAACGCTCAATGAGCAGTTCTTC. Protein: CASSMLRLAGTLNEQFF. Based on the CDR3 plus reference TRBV19 and TRBJ2-1, the full variable domain is DGGITQSPKYLFRKEGQNVTLSCEQNLNHDAMYWYRQDPGQGLRLIYYSQIVNDFQKGDIAEGYSVSREKKESFPLTVTSAQKNPTAFYLCASSMLRLAGTLNEQFFGPGTRLTVL.